A selection of T cell receptor beta chains follows, all from one sample in a study of CD8 T cells in Susac syndrome. TCRdb re-derived calls from the immunoSEQ multiplex PCR reads in MiXCR, one entry per CDR3 protein. The sample contains over 350,000 distinct CDR3 sequences, approximately 89% of which appear only once. Source material: CD8+ T cells from PBMCs. The receptors originated from a human donor with multiple sclerosis. Both conserved end residues are part of each CDR3. Fields, in order: CDR3 DNA, CDR3 protein, J gene, clone size, V gene, D gene. The D gene is left open where the match is weak. A row's size may be missing; if present it is once, few, many or a size class.

CDR3 DNA: TGTGCCAGCAGCAACAGCCGCGGACTGTTTTTT
CDR3 protein: CASSNSRGLFF
J gene: TRBJ1-4
clone size: -
V gene: TRBV7-9
D gene: -

CDR3 DNA: TGTGCCAGCGTACTAGCGATTAGCACAGATACGCAGTATTTT
CDR3 protein: CASVLAISTDTQYF
J gene: TRBJ2-3
clone size: -
V gene: TRBV6-6
D gene: TRBD2

CDR3 DNA: TGTGCCAGCAGCTCACCGAAGGAAGACTCGGGAGGCGAGCAGTACTTC
CDR3 protein: CASSSPKEDSGGEQYF
J gene: TRBJ2-7
clone size: -
V gene: TRBV11-2
D gene: TRBD2

CDR3 DNA: TGTGCCAGTACCATTACAGGTCTGGCCGGGGAGCTGTTTTTT
CDR3 protein: CASTITGLAGELFF
J gene: TRBJ2-2
clone size: -
V gene: TRBV19
D gene: -

CDR3 DNA: TGTGCCAGCAGTTTACGGGGAGGGGGAGAGACCCAGTACTTC
CDR3 protein: CASSLRGGGETQYF
J gene: TRBJ2-5
clone size: -
V gene: TRBV27
D gene: -

CDR3 DNA: TGTGCCAGCAGCCCCCCCGAGGGACAGGGAGTAGAGACCCAGTACTTC
CDR3 protein: CASSPPEGQGVETQYF
J gene: TRBJ2-5
clone size: -
V gene: TRBV7-9
D gene: TRBD1

CDR3 DNA: TGTGCCAGCAGCTCAAACCACCGTTCAGATACGCAGTATTTT
CDR3 protein: CASSSNHRSDTQYF
J gene: TRBJ2-3
clone size: -
V gene: TRBV7-9
D gene: -

CDR3 DNA: TGTGCCAGCAGTGGAGCTAGCGGGCCCTACAATGAGCAGTTCTTC
CDR3 protein: CASSGASGPYNEQFF
J gene: TRBJ2-1
clone size: few
V gene: TRBV6-1
D gene: TRBD2

CDR3 DNA: TGTGCCAGCAGGACAGGGACAAGCCACTACAATGAGCAGTTCTTC
CDR3 protein: CASRTGTSHYNEQFF
J gene: TRBJ2-1
clone size: -
V gene: TRBV28
D gene: TRBD1

CDR3 DNA: TGTGCCAGCAGACCAGGGGGGAACTATGGCTACACCTTC
CDR3 protein: CASRPGGNYGYTF
J gene: TRBJ1-2
clone size: -
V gene: TRBV27
D gene: TRBD1

CDR3 DNA: TGTGCCAGCAGCTCGAGACAGGCCCTTGGCGAGCAGTACTTC
CDR3 protein: CASSSRQALGEQYF
J gene: TRBJ2-7
clone size: -
V gene: TRBV5-5
D gene: -

CDR3 DNA: TGCAGTGCTAGATCCGCCGGGACTAGCGGTCCCTACGAGCAGTACTTC
CDR3 protein: CSARSAGTSGPYEQYF
J gene: TRBJ2-7
clone size: -
V gene: TRBV20-1
D gene: TRBD2

CDR3 DNA: TGTGCCAGCAGTTTCCAAGGGTTTGGGGTTGACAATGAGCAGTTCTTC
CDR3 protein: CASSFQGFGVDNEQFF
J gene: TRBJ2-1
clone size: -
V gene: TRBV27
D gene: -

CDR3 DNA: TGTGCCGTACAGACAGGGGACAATGAGCAGTTCTTC
CDR3 protein: CAVQTGDNEQFF
J gene: TRBJ2-1
clone size: -
V gene: TRBV24-1
D gene: TRBD1

CDR3 DNA: TGTGCCAGCAGTGAAGCAATGCCTACAGATACGCAGTATTTT
CDR3 protein: CASSEAMPTDTQYF
J gene: TRBJ2-3
clone size: -
V gene: TRBV2
D gene: -

CDR3 DNA: TGTGCCAGTAGCCAAAAATCAATGACAGTGTCGAATGAGCAGTTCTTC
CDR3 protein: CASSQKSMTVSNEQFF
J gene: TRBJ2-1
clone size: -
V gene: TRBV19
D gene: -

CDR3 DNA: TGTGCCAGCAGTGAGGCCGGGGTGGGCGACGAGCAGTACTTC
CDR3 protein: CASSEAGVGDEQYF
J gene: TRBJ2-7
clone size: -
V gene: TRBV6-5
D gene: -

CDR3 DNA: TGTGCCAGCAGCCACCGGACGGAGGTGGCTAACAATGAGCAGTTCTTC
CDR3 protein: CASSHRTEVANNEQFF
J gene: TRBJ2-1
clone size: -
V gene: TRBV7-6
D gene: -

CDR3 DNA: TGTGCCAGCAGTTTATTGGGGGGAACAGCTTTCTTT
CDR3 protein: CASSLLGGTAFF
J gene: TRBJ1-1
clone size: -
V gene: TRBV27
D gene: -

CDR3 DNA: TGTGCCAGCAGCTGGGACAGCCCGGGGAGCTATGGCTACACTTTC
CDR3 protein: CASSWDSPGSYGYTF
J gene: TRBJ1-2
clone size: few
V gene: TRBV5-4
D gene: TRBD1

CDR3 DNA: TGTGCCAGCAGTTTGAGACAGGGGGCCTACGAGCAGTACTTC
CDR3 protein: CASSLRQGAYEQYF
J gene: TRBJ2-7
clone size: -
V gene: TRBV27
D gene: TRBD1

CDR3 DNA: TGTGCCACCAGCAGAGACAGGGGGCAGACTCAGCCCCAGCATTTT
CDR3 protein: CATSRDRGQTQPQHF
J gene: TRBJ1-5
clone size: -
V gene: TRBV15
D gene: TRBD1

CDR3 DNA: TGTGCCAGCAGCTTTACCAGACTAGCGGAGGCTCAGACCCAGTACTTC
CDR3 protein: CASSFTRLAEAQTQYF
J gene: TRBJ2-5
clone size: once
V gene: TRBV7-9
D gene: TRBD2

CDR3 DNA: TGTGCCAGCAGCTCCCCGGGAGCGGGAGCCTACGAGCAGTACTTC
CDR3 protein: CASSSPGAGAYEQYF
J gene: TRBJ2-7
clone size: -
V gene: TRBV13
D gene: TRBD2

CDR3 DNA: TGCAGCGCCCTCCCGCCCCAGGGACTAGCGGGAGCGACTGGAGATACGCAGTATTTT
CDR3 protein: CSALPPQGLAGATGDTQYF
J gene: TRBJ2-3
clone size: -
V gene: TRBV29-1
D gene: TRBD2

CDR3 DNA: TGTGCCAGCAGCGTAGGGCCAGCAGCCTACGAGCAGTACTTC
CDR3 protein: CASSVGPAAYEQYF
J gene: TRBJ2-7
clone size: once
V gene: TRBV9
D gene: -

CDR3 DNA: TGTGCCAGCAGTTACTCGAGTACCGGGGAGCTGTTTTTT
CDR3 protein: CASSYSSTGELFF
J gene: TRBJ2-2
clone size: -
V gene: TRBV6-5
D gene: -

CDR3 DNA: TGTGCCAGCAGCTTGAGATCGGCCCTGCACACCTTC
CDR3 protein: CASSLRSALHTF
J gene: TRBJ1-2
clone size: -
V gene: TRBV5-6
D gene: -

CDR3 DNA: TGTGCCAGCAGTGCCACAGGGGGCTACGGCTACAATGAGCAGTTCTTC
CDR3 protein: CASSATGGYGYNEQFF
J gene: TRBJ2-1
clone size: -
V gene: TRBV6-2/TRBV6-3
D gene: TRBD1

CDR3 DNA: TGTGCCAGCAGTTACGGGACTAGCGGGAAGGAGCAGTTCTTC
CDR3 protein: CASSYGTSGKEQFF
J gene: TRBJ2-1
clone size: -
V gene: TRBV27
D gene: TRBD2

CDR3 DNA: TGCAGTGCCAGGGGACTAGCGGACCATTTATACAATGAGCAGTTCTTC
CDR3 protein: CSARGLADHLYNEQFF
J gene: TRBJ2-1
clone size: -
V gene: TRBV20-1
D gene: TRBD2

CDR3 DNA: TGCGCCAGCAGCCAAGATAGGGAACGGCAGTTCTTC
CDR3 protein: CASSQDRERQFF
J gene: TRBJ2-1
clone size: -
V gene: TRBV4-1
D gene: -

CDR3 DNA: TGCGCCAGCAGTGAGTCGTTGAACAGGGGCCCGTACAATGAGCAGTTCTTC
CDR3 protein: CASSESLNRGPYNEQFF
J gene: TRBJ2-1
clone size: -
V gene: TRBV10-1
D gene: TRBD1

CDR3 DNA: TGTGCCAGTAGTATCGGGACAGGTAGTGAAGCTTTCTTT
CDR3 protein: CASSIGTGSEAFF
J gene: TRBJ1-1
clone size: -
V gene: TRBV19
D gene: TRBD1

CDR3 DNA: TGCAGTGCTAGTTCCAGGGTGCTAATTCAAGAGACCCAGTACTTC
CDR3 protein: CSASSRVLIQETQYF
J gene: TRBJ2-5
clone size: -
V gene: TRBV20-1
D gene: -

CDR3 DNA: TGTGCCAGCAGTCCGGACAGCTCGAACTATGGCTACACCTTC
CDR3 protein: CASSPDSSNYGYTF
J gene: TRBJ1-2
clone size: -
V gene: TRBV6-1
D gene: -

CDR3 DNA: TGTGCCAGCAGCGAGGGACAGGGAACAAACACCATATATTTT
CDR3 protein: CASSEGQGTNTIYF
J gene: TRBJ1-3
clone size: -
V gene: TRBV5-4
D gene: TRBD1

CDR3 DNA: TGTGCCAGTAGAATCTCGGGGGGACAGCCCCAGCATTTT
CDR3 protein: CASRISGGQPQHF
J gene: TRBJ1-5
clone size: -
V gene: TRBV19
D gene: -

CDR3 DNA: TGTGCCAGCAGCCAAGCTCCGGGCAGCAATCAGCCCCAGCATTTT
CDR3 protein: CASSQAPGSNQPQHF
J gene: TRBJ1-5
clone size: -
V gene: TRBV3-1
D gene: -

CDR3 DNA: TGTGCCAGTAGTATATTGGGGACAGCCACTGAAGCTTTCTTT
CDR3 protein: CASSILGTATEAFF
J gene: TRBJ1-1
clone size: -
V gene: TRBV19
D gene: TRBD1

CDR3 DNA: TGTGCCAGTAGTAGCACGGGAGGGCCTCGGGAGACCCAGTACTTC
CDR3 protein: CASSSTGGPRETQYF
J gene: TRBJ2-5
clone size: once
V gene: TRBV19
D gene: TRBD2

CDR3 DNA: TGTGCTAGTGGTTTTCAGGGGGTGACAAACATGAACACTGAAGCTTTCTTT
CDR3 protein: CASGFQGVTNMNTEAFF
J gene: TRBJ1-1
clone size: -
V gene: TRBV12-5
D gene: TRBD1

CDR3 DNA: TGCAGTGCGGGACGGGAGGGCAACTACGAGCAGTACTTC
CDR3 protein: CSAGREGNYEQYF
J gene: TRBJ2-7
clone size: -
V gene: TRBV20-1
D gene: TRBD2

CDR3 DNA: TGTGCCAGCAGTGACTCGCGGAACACTGAAGCTTTCTTT
CDR3 protein: CASSDSRNTEAFF
J gene: TRBJ1-1
clone size: -
V gene: TRBV6-4
D gene: -

CDR3 DNA: TGTGCCAGCAGTGGCAGCGGGAACGGCTATGAGCAGTTCTTC
CDR3 protein: CASSGSGNGYEQFF
J gene: TRBJ2-1
clone size: -
V gene: TRBV27
D gene: TRBD2

CDR3 DNA: TGTGCCAGCAGTGAATCAGTTACAGGGATAACTGAAGCTTTCTTT
CDR3 protein: CASSESVTGITEAFF
J gene: TRBJ1-1
clone size: -
V gene: TRBV2
D gene: -

CDR3 DNA: TGTGCCTGGAGCATAGACTCTGGAAACACCATATATTTT
CDR3 protein: CAWSIDSGNTIYF
J gene: TRBJ1-3
clone size: -
V gene: TRBV30
D gene: -

CDR3 DNA: TGCAGTGCTGAGGGACAGTCATTCTACGAGCAGTACTTC
CDR3 protein: CSAEGQSFYEQYF
J gene: TRBJ2-7
clone size: once
V gene: TRBV20-1
D gene: TRBD1

CDR3 DNA: TGTGCCAGCAGTTTACTCGGGACAGCTTACGAGCAGTACTTC
CDR3 protein: CASSLLGTAYEQYF
J gene: TRBJ2-7
clone size: -
V gene: TRBV28
D gene: TRBD1

CDR3 DNA: TGTGCCAGCAGTCAATCTAACACAGATACGCAGTATTTT
CDR3 protein: CASSQSNTDTQYF
J gene: TRBJ2-3
clone size: -
V gene: TRBV6-4
D gene: -

CDR3 DNA: TGTGAATGCAGGGACGGTAACACTGAAGCTTTCTTT
CDR3 protein: CECRDGNTEAFF
J gene: TRBJ1-1
clone size: -
V gene: TRBV27
D gene: -

CDR3 DNA: TGTGCCAGCAGCTTAGTGGTGCTAGCGGGTCCCTACGAGCAGTACTTC
CDR3 protein: CASSLVVLAGPYEQYF
J gene: TRBJ2-7
clone size: -
V gene: TRBV7-2
D gene: TRBD2

CDR3 DNA: TGTGCCAGCAGCCCCACCGGGCCCGGGGAGACCCAGTACTTC
CDR3 protein: CASSPTGPGETQYF
J gene: TRBJ2-5
clone size: few
V gene: TRBV7-9
D gene: -